This T cell receptor beta chain is drawn from a study of T-cell memory formation after mild COVID-19. Study context: Largely donor-specific sequence clusters came from a couple of donors.

Germline V gene data show CDR1 as MDHEN and CDR2 as SYDVKM. This CDR3 has 13 residues. TCRdb re-analysed the 5' RACE reads in MiXCR, keeping a single row per CDR3 protein. The table lists 430,000 or so distinct CDR3 sequences, more than 20% of them singletons. To note about this clonotype: A read error may account for a junction end that differs from germline.

The chain couples TRBV28 to TRBJ2-2; D may match TRBD1 or TRBD2 (5 bases each). The receptor was isolated from an adult woman who had mild COVID-19 (a few samples of this study predate the infection). Cell type and time point are not known. The sequencing sample was made of PBMCs or a T cell subset sorted from them (not recorded which). The CDR3 protein is CASRGAITGELVF. CDR3 DNA: TGTGCCAGCCGTGGGGCGATCACCGGGGAGCTGGTGTTT.